The T cell receptor beta chain described here comes from a study of blood T cell repertoires in COVID-19. This table comes from immunoSEQ multiplex PCR, and its TCRdb copy is limited to in-frame clones, with some not included. The sample includes about 220,000 clones, approximately 86% of them seen just once. The trim removed 5 bases at V and 7 bases at J, leaving 13 bases unmatched. CDR1 is ENHRY and CDR2 is SYGVKD in the germline V gene. This CDR3 region has 16 residues. This clone was seen a single time. This clonotype was obtained from a woman of 80 years or more with acute or convalescent COVID-19. This rearrangement joins TRBV10-3 to TRBJ1-2; TRBD1 matches at 10 bases. The specimen sequenced was peripheral blood. The CDR3 reads CAISPITGTGVGGYTF. CDR3 in DNA: TGTGCCATCAGTCCAATCACCGGGACAGGGGTCGGTGGCTACACCTTC.